This T cell receptor (beta chain) was retrieved from a study of blood T cell repertoires in COVID-19. Whole-study context: The United States, Italy and Spain provided the acute and convalescent COVID-19 samples. The analysed material was cDNA or gDNA that came from T cells, B-cell-depleted T cells, or PBMCs.

This CDR3 region has 16 residues. Germline CDR1 and CDR2: SGHRS and YFSETQ. The germline V and J ends were trimmed by 0 bases and 0 bases, with 10 bases remaining between them. The protocol was immunoSEQ multiplex PCR, while the TCRdb copy is restricted to in-frame clones and leaves out a portion. The data hold some 250,000 clones, with approximately 91% observed a single time. The sample was PBMCs or T cells enriched from blood (not recorded which). This chain links TRBV5-1 with TRBJ2-1; D unclear. This TCR was recovered from a woman in her 40s with acute COVID-19. DNA for the CDR3: TGCGCCAGCAGCTTGGTGTCTAGGAGCTCCTACAATGAGCAGTTCTTC. Protein product: CASSLVSRSSYNEQFF.